This passage covers 3 T cell receptor beta chains from one sample sequenced in a study of blood T cells in healthy people across ages. Primers used in a second PCR of roughly 7 to 12 cycles were a sample-barcoded 5' primer and a J-beta primer mix. TCRdb called the 5' RACE reads again in MiXCR, with one record for every CDR3 protein. Of 1.5 million to 2 million distinct CDR3 sequences in the sample, roughly 27% were seen once. The sequenced sample consisted of blood. The receptors come from a woman in her thirties in good health.

In regard to this clonotype: An end of the junction differs from the germline gene, which may be a read error. The rearrangement joins TRBV20-1 to TRBJ2-5; the D gene could be TRBD1 or TRBD2 (6 bases each). The germline gives CDR1 DFQATT, CDR2 SNEGSKA (reference sequence). This CDR3 region has 15 residues. CDR3 nucleotides: TGCGGTGCTAGAGGGGGGCTGACGGCGCAGGGGACCCAGTACTTC. Translated: CGARGGLTAQGTQYF.

This clonotype was observed many times. The chain couples TRBV20-1 to TRBJ2-1; maybe TRBD2 (6 bases). V lost 4 bases, J lost 0 bases, and 13 bases lay in between. Per the germline V gene, CDR1 is DFQATT and CDR2 is SNEGSKA (reference sequence). This CDR3 is 15 amino acids long. The CDR3: CSATPTSNSYNEQFF. The CDR3 DNA is TGCAGTGCTACCCCCACTAGCAACTCCTACAATGAGCAGTTCTTC.

This clonotype occurred a few times. CDR3 sequence: CASSSGQGSTEAFF. CDR3 bases: TGTGCCAGCAGTTCGGGACAGGGGAGCACTGAAGCTTTCTTT. The V gene is TRBV12-3 or TRBV12-4, the J gene TRBJ1-1; 10 bases are a match to TRBD1. CDR3 length equals 14 residues. V trimming: 4 bases; J trimming: 4 bases; junction bases outside the gene matches: 3.